A selection of T cell receptor beta chains follows, all from one sample in a study of T cell responses to AZD1222 COVID-19 vaccine. This table comes from immunoSEQ multiplex PCR, and its TCRdb copy is limited to in-frame clones, with some not included. The table lists just under 35,000 clones, about 86% of them singletons. The sample in question was peripheral blood, obtained on day 0 of AZD1222 vaccination. The origin of the receptors is an adult in good health. Both conserved end residues are part of each CDR3. The D gene is left open where the match is weak. Only some rows state a clone size, as once, few, many or a class for expanded clones.

.	TRBV6-5	TRBJ2-7	TRBD1	TGTGCCAGCAGGACGACAGGGGGACCCACCTACGAGCAGTACTTC	CASRTTGGPTYEQYF
.	TRBV14	TRBJ2-3	TRBD2	TGTGCCAGCAGCCAAGACCGGGGGGGTTTCACAGATACGCAGTATTTT	CASSQDRGGFTDTQYF
.	TRBV19	TRBJ1-2	TRBD1	TGTGCCAGTAGTATAGGCGCTGACAGGGGGCTTGGCTATGGCTACACCTTC	CASSIGADRGLGYGYTF
once	TRBV6-5	TRBJ2-6	.	TGTGCCAGCAGGAGGGGAGAAACTGGGGCCAACGTCCTGACTTTC	CASRRGETGANVLTF
.	TRBV28	TRBJ1-4	.	TGTGCCAGCAGTTTCGGGCCTAATGAAAAACTGTTTTTT	CASSFGPNEKLFF
.	TRBV27	TRBJ1-2	.	TGTGCCAGCAGCCCTCCAGGGTCGACGCACTATGGCTACACCTTC	CASSPPGSTHYGYTF
once	TRBV20-1	TRBJ2-1	.	TGCAGTGCATCCGACAATGAGCAGTTCTTC	CSASDNEQFF
.	TRBV12-2	TRBJ1-4	.	TGTGCAAGTCGCTCCCCAGAAGGGTCGTCAGGGGGCGTTTTTGCTAATGAAAAACTGTTTTTT	CASRSPEGSSGGVFANEKLFF
.	TRBV11-2	TRBJ1-4	.	TGTGCCAGCAGCTTAAGGCGGGGAGGTGAAAAACTGTTTTTT	CASSLRRGGEKLFF
few	TRBV28	TRBJ1-3	TRBD1	TGTGCCAGCAGCCGGACAGGGCTATCTGGAAACACCATATATTTT	CASSRTGLSGNTIYF
.	TRBV24-1	TRBJ2-1	TRBD2	TGTGCCACCGCAAACCCCCTCGGGGGGTACAATGAGCAGTTCTTC	CATANPLGGYNEQFF
.	TRBV11-2	TRBJ2-2	.	TGTGCCAGCAGCCAGAGGACATCGACCGGGGAGCTGTTTTTT	CASSQRTSTGELFF
.	TRBV5-5	TRBJ2-5	.	TGTGCCAGCAGCGTGAGGGCAGCTCAAGAGACCCAGTACTTC	CASSVRAAQETQYF
.	TRBV6-4	TRBJ1-6	.	TGTGCCGGAGACTTCAGGGAGGAAGATTCACCCCTCCACTTT	CAGDFREEDSPLHF
.	TRBV24-1	TRBJ1-2	.	TGTGCCACCAGTGATTCGGACATTTATGGCTACACCTTC	CATSDSDIYGYTF
.	TRBV9	TRBJ1-1	.	TGTGCCAGCAGCGTAGAAGACCGCAAGGGCACTGAAGCTTTCTTT	CASSVEDRKGTEAFF
.	TRBV5-1	TRBJ1-1	.	TGCGCCAGCAGCTTCACGGGGGGCAGTCAGGGAACTGAAGCTTTCTTT	CASSFTGGSQGTEAFF
.	TRBV10-3	TRBJ1-4	.	TGTGCCACCAAGGGCGGAAATGAAAAACTGTTTTTT	CATKGGNEKLFF
.	TRBV7-2	TRBJ1-1	.	TGTGCCAGCAGCCCTCGATCTGACAGCCCGAGCACTGAAGCTTTCTTT	CASSPRSDSPSTEAFF
.	TRBV28	TRBJ1-4	.	TGTGCCAGCAGTTTAAGGGGAGGGGCAACTAATGAAAAACTGTTTTTT	CASSLRGGATNEKLFF
.	TRBV6-5	TRBJ2-2	.	TGTGCCAGCAGTAGGACATACGAAGCCACCGGGGAGCTGTTTTTT	CASSRTYEATGELFF
.	TRBV5-6	TRBJ1-4	.	TGTGCCAGCAGCTTGGCGTTGGCAGGGAATGAAAAACTGTTTTTT	CASSLALAGNEKLFF
.	TRBV30	TRBJ1-2	.	TGTGCCTGGAGTCCGAAAAGGGTCGGCTACACCTTC	CAWSPKRVGYTF
.	TRBV5-8	TRBJ2-1	TRBD2	TGTGCCAGCAGCCTGCGGGGGTACCCCTACAATGAGCAGTTCTTC	CASSLRGYPYNEQFF
.	TRBV6-7	TRBJ2-5	.	TGTGCCAGCAGCCCGGGACCTCGGCCCCAGTACTTC	CASSPGPRPQYF
.	TRBV27	TRBJ2-7	.	TGTGCCAGCACCCTAGGATCAGTCAACGAGCAGTACTTC	CASTLGSVNEQYF
.	TRBV27	TRBJ1-6	.	TGTGCCAGCAGTTATCTTGATAATTCACCCCTCCACTTT	CASSYLDNSPLHF
.	TRBV27	TRBJ1-1	.	TGTGCCAGCAGTTTGGGTGAAGATGGACGGAATACGAACACTGAAGCTTTCTTT	CASSLGEDGRNTNTEAFF
.	TRBV7-9	TRBJ1-1	TRBD1	TGTGCCAGCAGATCGGGACAGCCGAACACTGAAGCTTTCTTT	CASRSGQPNTEAFF
.	TRBV11-2	TRBJ1-3	.	TGTGCCAGCAGCTTCGAGGGAAACACCATATATTTT	CASSFEGNTIYF
.	TRBV6-6	TRBJ2-6	TRBD2	TGTGCCAGCAGTCAGACCCGGGGACTAGCGGGCTCTGGGGCCAACGTCCTGACTTTC	CASSQTRGLAGSGANVLTF